This T cell receptor beta chain appears in the sequencing data of a study of shared clonotypes between healthy human individuals (dated by TCRdb to the early 2020s). Context from the whole study: A few men and a couple of women, aged 18 to 49 years, made up the cohort. To estimate repertoire size and how much clonotype sharing occurs between individuals, the study deeply sequenced the blood TCR repertoires of roughly 5 healthy adults. Libraries were prepared and TCR repertoires were sequenced by different laboratories using diverse techniques, in order to increase sequencing depth and limit assay-specific biases. Leukapheresis yielded between about 0.94 and 8.9 billion PBMCs per donor.

Using the deep immunoSEQ assay, multiplex PCR amplified TCR CDR3 regions from genomic DNA. For each cell subset, the extracted genomic DNA was distributed evenly across all wells of several immunoSEQ 96-well plates, and each plate served as one replicate. Each replicate PCR for unsorted PBMC received around 330 ng genomic DNA, equal to 30,000 to 35,000 T cell genomes. Ten immunoSEQ deep assay plates were used to sequence the unsorted PBMC genomic DNA. Purified libraries were measured with a Qubit 3.0 fluorometer, size-checked on a Bioanalyzer 2100, and measured again with the KAPA Library Quantification kit. Each immunoSEQ 96-well plate was sequenced on its own single-read 150-cycle Illumina NextSeq 550 flow cell. In the paper's pipeline: Because only junctional sequences without quality scores were contained in the immunoSEQ output, filtering matching that applied to full-length reads could not be performed. To assign V/J genes and CDR3, sequences were annotated using PyIR, a Python wrapper for IgBLAST v1.9, with IMGT germline references. Reads were removed for weak V/J assignments (E-value above 1e-6), missing CDR3, stop codons, out-of-frame junctions, or ambiguous translated residues. A V3J clonotype was defined by an identical inferred V gene, J gene, and CDR3 amino acid sequence. Percentage overlap between repertoires was computed as shared unique clonotypes divided by the size of the smaller repertoire. RTK rarefaction, the Chao1 estimator, and Recon v2.1 estimates of unobserved clonotypes were used to assess repertoire richness. The clones in this table, taken by TCRdb from immuneACCESS, are in-frame only. Not every clone is retained; where verified, under half of the shortfall comes from an unresolved V gene, and the cause of the rest is unknown. For V, J and clone size, that table is used; D and trimming come from the DNA. This sample holds some 470,000 clones; less than 80% were observed only once. The ten biggest clones cover roughly 13% of the sample.

Healthy HIV-negative adults with no recently reported acute infections or vaccinations were included as donors. All donors were Caucasian adults living in Nashville, Tennessee, USA. In the unsorted samples, roughly 90 million PBMCs were counted, and genomic DNA was extracted using the QIAamp DNA Blood Mini kit. Blood was collected by leukapheresis, and PBMCs were isolated by Ficoll-Histopaque density gradient centrifugation and then cryopreserved in liquid nitrogen vapor phase. General study outcomes and caveats: Pairwise subsampling indicated that sequencing depth was expected to affect the degree of clonotype sharing among donors. Only blood was sampled, and tissue TCR repertoires likely differ from those in blood. Because the study included only a small number of donors, the genetic and exposure-history diversity represented was limited.

Looking up the germline V gene (reference sequence) yields CDR1 GTSNPN and CDR2 SVGIG. The CDR3 contains 14 residues when both ends are counted. Only the CDR3 portion is preserved as DNA: 42 bases, with reading frame beginning at the first base. The germline V and J ends show losses of 2 bases and 4 bases respectively, and no gene match explains 2 bases of the junction. This clone was detected only a few times. Its antigen is unknown. A much larger clonotype is one base distant, so this may be a read error. This is likely a read error, given that the CDR3 carries no conserved phenylalanine or tryptophan at its end.

The TCR sequence derives from a woman aged 40 to 50 in good health. Some clones in this sample may be carry-over from other donors' samples. Sequencing was performed on PBMCs. Recombination joined TRBV30 with TRBJ1-5, and 10 bases in between align with TRBD1. The CDR3 amino acid sequence is: CAWSMGQGNQPQHL. The nucleotides are TGTGCCTGGAGTATGGGACAGGGGAATCAGCCCCAGCATCTT.